The text below deals with one TCR beta chain. As yet, its antigen is unknown. Using immunoSEQ multiplex PCR, the repertoire was profiled, and TCRdb retains in-frame clones only, with some absent. Here the sample spans about 8,000 clones, about 66% being singletons. This entry is derived from a study of high-grade serous ovarian cancer treatment subgroups. The germline CDR1 and CDR2 sequences are SGHAT and FQNNGV. This CDR3 contains 13 residues. Trimming shortened V by 3 bases and J by 4 bases, and 9 bases separated the two germline ends. Tumor samples were taken before definitive surgery or chemotherapy. Study-level results: Repertoire analysis covered CDR3 alone, not CDR1 or CDR2. These tumor repertoires lack spatial information from bulk sequencing. Tumors within one patient showed repertoire similarity of roughly 0.11 to 0.8. TCR relatedness rose with neoantigen level and trended with mutation load.

The receptor was derived from a human donor with high-grade serous ovarian cancer. V gene TRBV11-2 combines with J gene TRBJ1-1, with a tentative D call TRBD1 (5 bases). The sample taken for sequencing was tumor tissue. This chain's CDR3 is CASSLGGTTEAFF. CDR3 DNA: TGTGCCAGCAGCTTGGGGGGGACCACTGAAGCTTTCTTT.